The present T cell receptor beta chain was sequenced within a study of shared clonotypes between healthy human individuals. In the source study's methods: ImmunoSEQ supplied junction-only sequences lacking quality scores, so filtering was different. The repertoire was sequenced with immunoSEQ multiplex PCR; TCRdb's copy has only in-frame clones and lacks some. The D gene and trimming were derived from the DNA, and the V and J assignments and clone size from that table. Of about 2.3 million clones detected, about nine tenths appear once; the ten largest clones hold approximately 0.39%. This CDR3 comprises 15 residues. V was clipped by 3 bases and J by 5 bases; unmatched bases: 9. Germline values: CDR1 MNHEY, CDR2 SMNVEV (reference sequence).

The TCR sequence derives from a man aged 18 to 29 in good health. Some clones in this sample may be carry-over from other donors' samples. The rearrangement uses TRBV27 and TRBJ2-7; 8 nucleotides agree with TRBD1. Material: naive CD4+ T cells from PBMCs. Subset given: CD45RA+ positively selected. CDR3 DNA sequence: TGTGCCAGCAGTTTTTGGGGACAGGTAACCCACGAGCAGTACTTC. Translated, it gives CASSFWGQVTHEQYF.